These 22 T cell receptor beta chains were all obtained from the same sample, sequenced in a study of T-cell memory formation after mild COVID-19. TCRdb used MiXCR to reprocess the 5' RACE reads, holding one entry per CDR3 protein. The sample yields under 300,000 distinct CDR3 sequences, roughly 18% seen once. The source material was PBMCs or a T cell subset sorted from them (not recorded which). These receptors originate from a man aged 18 to 29 who had mild COVID-19 (a few samples of this study predate the infection). Cell type and time point are not known.

The chain combines TRBV7-6 with TRBJ2-2; perhaps TRBD2 as D (5 bases). CDR3 length: 14 amino acids. V lost 2 bases and J 4 bases, leaving 8 bases between the germline ends. CDR1 is SGHVS, CDR2 FNYEAQ, per germline. CDR3 DNA sequence: TGTGCCAGCAGCTTATTCGGAGGCACCGGGGAGCTGTTTTTT. Its protein product is CASSLFGGTGELFF.

The chain combines TRBV19 with TRBJ1-1; 7 nucleotides align to TRBD1. J gave up 4 bases and V 7 bases, and 6 bases lay outside the gene matches. Germline assignment: CDR1 LNHDA and CDR2 SQIVND (reference sequence). CDR3 size: 13 residues. The DNA of the CDR3 is TGTGCCAGTACCGGACAGGAGGCCACTGAAGCTTTCTTT. Translating gives CASTGQEATEAFF.

This clonotype was seen repeatedly, ten times or more. CDR3 region: CASSDSDSGGGEQFF. Here the CDR3 DNA reads TGTGCCAGCAGTGACTCGGATAGCGGGGGTGGCGAGCAGTTCTTC. The chain employs TRBV6-4 and TRBJ2-1; TRBD2 matches 9 bases. CDR1 and CDR2 from the germline V gene are MRHNA and SNTAGT. The CDR3 covers 15 residues. The ends lost 0 bases at V and 10 bases at J; junction bases unmatched: 7.

The rearrangement uses TRBV5-6 and TRBJ2-7; D might be TRBD1 (6 bases). Trimming cost V 0 bases and J 1 base, with 17 bases left between them. Germline V lookup: CDR1 SGHDT, CDR2 YYEEEE. The CDR3 is 17 residues long. The CDR3 coding sequence is TGTGCCAGCAGCTTGGCAGGGGCGGCTCCCTCATCCTACGAGCAGTACTTC. This translates into CASSLAGAAPSSYEQYF.

The sample holds a few counts of this clonotype. This chain uses TRBV4-3 with TRBJ2-1; maybe TRBD2 (6 bases). The V end lost 2 bases, the J end lost 4 bases, and 15 bases lay between the germline ends. CDR1 and CDR2 from the germline V gene are LGHNA and YSLEER. This CDR3 is 16 amino acids long. The CDR3: CASSQRLAGRYNEQFF. CDR3 DNA: TGCGCCAGCAGCCAAAGACTGGCGGGAAGATACAATGAGCAGTTCTTC.

The J gene is TRBJ2-3, the V gene TRBV25-1, with 8 positions matching TRBD2. The CDR3 extends over 14 amino acids. Per germline, CDR1 MGHDK and CDR2 SYGVNS. The junction had 4 bases not matched to a gene; V was cut back by 4 bases and J by 4 bases. The CDR3, as DNA: TGTGCCAGCAGTGGCGCTAGCGGGTCAGATACGCAGTATTTT. Amino acids: CASSGASGSDTQYF.

The CDR3 coding sequence is TGTGCCAGCAGCTGGACAGGGGCCGATGAGCAGTTCTTC. This sequence encodes CASSWTGADEQFF. This rearrangement joins TRBV7-6 to TRBJ2-1; the match to TRBD1 covers 9 bases. The length of the CDR3 is 13 residues. Trimming took 4 bases from V and 8 from J; bases not matched to a gene: 3. From germline, CDR1 is SGHVS and CDR2 FNYEAQ.

The chain carries TRBV12-3 or TRBV12-4 and TRBJ2-1; D ambiguous. Trimming took 5 bases from V and 10 from J, leaving 9 bases between them. This CDR3 has 11 residues. The CDR3, as DNA: TGTGCCAGCAGTCTGACTGTAGAGCAGTTCTTC. Its translation: CASSLTVEQFF.

This clonotype was counted between two and nine times. The chain recombines TRBV5-1 with TRBJ2-1, with D perhaps TRBD2 (5 bases). Between the trimmed V and J ends, which lost 3 bases and 4 bases, there was a span of 17 bases. CDR1 SGHRS and CDR2 YFSETQ come from the germline V gene. This CDR3 spans 16 amino acids. The CDR3 nucleotides are TGCGCCAGCAGCTCCGGGGAAAATCCCCTATACAATGAGCAGTTCTTC. Protein product: CASSSGENPLYNEQFF. Looking up the rest from reference TRBV5-1 and TRBJ2-1 gives the full variable domain: KAGVTQTPRYLIKTRGQQVTLSCSPISGHRSVSWYQQTPGQGLQFLFEYFSETQRNKGNFPGRFSGRQFSNSRSEMNVSTLELGDSALYLCASSSGENPLYNEQFFGPGTRLTVL.

This clonotype has a handful of counts. The chain is built from TRBV6-5 and TRBJ2-3; 8 bases map to TRBD2. The ends lost 7 bases at V and 5 bases at J; junction bases unmatched: 14. Germline V gene lookup returns CDR1 MNHEY and CDR2 SVGAGI. The CDR3 length is 16 residues. The CDR3 sequence is CASKRAGASGRDTQYF. CDR3 in DNA: TGTGCCAGCAAGAGGGCTGGGGCTAGCGGGCGAGATACGCAGTATTTT.

The sample holds many counts of this clonotype. The V gene is TRBV12-3 or TRBV12-4, the J gene TRBJ2-5; D is undetermined. CDR3 size: 11 residues. V was pared by 3 bases and J by 5 bases, with 4 bases between. The CDR3 nucleotides read TGTGCCAGCAGTTTCTACGAGACCCAGTACTTC. It encodes CASSFYETQYF.

A word on this clonotype: A much more abundant neighbour one base away suggests this may be a read error. The J gene is TRBJ1-6, the V gene TRBV7-9, with 8 bases fitting TRBD1. Germline V lookup: CDR1 SEHNR, CDR2 FQNEAQ (reference sequence). V lost 2 bases to trimming and J lost 7 bases; unmatched junction nucleotides: 1. The CDR3 spans 14 residues. The CDR3 coding sequence is TGTGCCAGCAGCTTACCAGGGGGCAATTCACCCCTCCACTTT. Residues: CASSLPGGNSPLHF.

This sequence joins TRBV5-1 and TRBJ1-6; 7 nucleotides match TRBD1. Germline V gives CDR1 SGHRS, CDR2 YFSETQ. V lost 2 bases to trimming and J lost 14 bases; unmatched junction nucleotides: 7. The CDR3 runs 13 residues. The CDR3, as DNA: TGCGCCAGCAGCTTCTCCGGGACAGAGGCCCTCCACTTT. As protein: CASSFSGTEALHF.

The J gene is TRBJ1-2, the V gene TRBV5-4; 7 bases agree with TRBD1. The ends lost 3 bases at V and 4 bases at J; junction bases unmatched: 12. The CDR3 is made up of 16 amino acids. Germline CDR1 SGHNT, CDR2 YYREEE (reference sequence). CDR3 bases: TGTGCCAGCAGCTCACTCGCGACAGGGACCCTCTATGGCTACACCTTC. It encodes CASSSLATGTLYGYTF.

In this sample, this clonotype turned up many times. The chain uses TRBV5-1 and TRBJ2-7; 8 positions agree with TRBD2. There are 14 residues in the CDR3. CDR1 SGHRS and CDR2 YFSETQ come from the germline V gene. V was pared by 4 bases and J by 6 bases, with 9 bases of the junction left unmatched. CDR3 nucleotides: TGCGCCAGCAGCCCGGGGGGGGCCGAAAGCGAGCAGTACTTC. Encoded protein: CASSPGGAESEQYF.

This clonotype was picked up many times. This chain joins TRBV27 and TRBJ2-2, with 8 nucleotides matching TRBD1. The CDR3 loop spans 15 amino acids. The ends lost 2 bases at V and 4 bases at J; junction bases unmatched: 3. Per the germline V gene, CDR1 is MNHEY and CDR2 is SMNVEV (reference sequence). The CDR3 nucleotides read TGTGCCAGCAGTTTACGGACAGGGACCACCGGGGAGCTGTTTTTT. Translating it yields CASSLRTGTTGELFF.

This clonotype was seen repeatedly, ten times or more. V usage is TRBV12-3 or TRBV12-4 and J usage is TRBJ2-4, with 7 bases aligning to TRBD2. V was clipped by 6 bases and J by 1 base; unmatched bases: 3. The CDR3 runs to 14 residues. This chain's CDR3 is CASSTTSAKNIQYF. In nucleotides, the CDR3 is TGTGCCAGCAGCACGACTAGCGCCAAAAACATTCAGTACTTC.

J is TRBJ2-5 and V is TRBV2; 8 nucleotides align to TRBD1. The CDR3 loop spans 12 amino acids. The germline CDR1 and CDR2 sequences are SNHLY and FYNNEI. J lost 5 bases, V lost 8 bases, and 4 bases had no gene match. CDR3 sequence reads: CASCRDRETQYF. The CDR3 nucleotides are TGTGCCAGCTGCCGGGACAGGGAGACCCAGTACTTC. The whole variable domain, filled in from reference TRBV2 and TRBJ2-5, reads EPEVTQTPSHQVTQMGQEVILRCVPISNHLYFYWYRQILGQKVEFLVSFYNNEISEKSEIFDDQFSVERPDGSNFTLKIRSTKLEDSAMYFCASCRDRETQYFGPGTRLLVL.

This clonotype was detected only a few times. The gene calls are TRBV10-3 and TRBJ2-3, with unresolved D. There are 11 residues in the CDR3. The germline V and J ends were trimmed by 6 bases and 1 base, with 2 bases remaining between them. Germline-derived CDR1 and CDR2 are ENHRY and SYGVKD. The CDR3 region has the DNA TGTGCCATCAGACGCACAGATACGCAGTATTTT. Its protein is CAIRRTDTQYF.

This clonotype was seen only a few times. The chain carries TRBV4-1 and TRBJ2-3; no clear D. Looked up from germline, CDR1 is MGHRA and CDR2 is YSYEKL. V lost 1 base, J lost 1 base, and 12 bases lay in between. CDR3 size: 16 residues. CDR3 amino acids: CASSQGALMGTDTQYF. The CDR3 bases are TGCGCCAGCAGCCAAGGGGCGTTAATGGGCACAGATACGCAGTATTTT.

CDR3 sequence reads: CASSFQGSPDTQYF. In DNA, the CDR3 is TGCGCCAGCAGCTTCCAGGGTTCCCCAGATACGCAGTATTTT. The rearrangement links TRBV5-1 to TRBJ2-3, with D perhaps TRBD1 (5 bases). Germline V gives CDR1 SGHRS, CDR2 YFSETQ. CDR3 length: 14 amino acids. V lost 2 bases to trimming and J lost 4 bases, with 11 bases between them.

The chain recombines TRBV6-5 with TRBJ2-7; TRBD2 agrees at 8 bases. The CDR3 totals 15 residues. Germline V gene data show CDR1 as MNHEY and CDR2 as SVGAGI. The V and J ends lost 5 bases and 9 bases, in that order; junction bases with no gene match: 15. The chain's CDR3 is CASSQRGQRDPVQYF. The CDR3, as DNA: TGTGCCAGCAGTCAGCGGGGGCAACGGGACCCCGTGCAGTACTTC.